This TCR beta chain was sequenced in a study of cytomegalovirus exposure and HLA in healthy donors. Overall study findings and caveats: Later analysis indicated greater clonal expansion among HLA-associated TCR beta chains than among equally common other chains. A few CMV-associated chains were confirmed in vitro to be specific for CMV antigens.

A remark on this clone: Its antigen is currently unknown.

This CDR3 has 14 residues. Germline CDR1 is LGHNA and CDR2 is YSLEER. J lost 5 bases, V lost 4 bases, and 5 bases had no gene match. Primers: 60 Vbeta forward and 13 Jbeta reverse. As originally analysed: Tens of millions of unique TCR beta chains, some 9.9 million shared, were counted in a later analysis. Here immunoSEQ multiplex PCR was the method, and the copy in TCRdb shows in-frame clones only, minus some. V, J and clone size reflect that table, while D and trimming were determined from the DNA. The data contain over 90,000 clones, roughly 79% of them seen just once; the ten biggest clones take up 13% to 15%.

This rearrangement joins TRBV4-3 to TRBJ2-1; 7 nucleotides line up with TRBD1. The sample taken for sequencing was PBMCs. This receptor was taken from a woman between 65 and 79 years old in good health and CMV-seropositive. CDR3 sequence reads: CASSPGTANNEQFF. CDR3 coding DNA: TGCGCCAGCAGCCCGGGGACAGCAAACAATGAGCAGTTCTTC.